A selection of T cell receptor beta chains follows, all from one sample in a study of cytomegalovirus exposure and HLA in healthy donors. Repertoires were generated with immunoSEQ multiplex PCR, while TCRdb's copy carries only in-frame clones and drops some. The sample comprises approximately 110,000 clones, 70% to 80% of which are singletons, and approximately 3.8% rests with the top ten. Input material: PBMCs. The source of these receptors is a man in his forties in good health and CMV-seronegative. Both conserved end residues are part of each CDR3. Each record gives: V gene, D gene, J gene, clone size, CDR3 protein, CDR3 DNA. The D gene is left open where the match is weak. Clone size is shown for a subset of rows, as once, few, many or a class of expanded clone.

>TRBV29-1|TRBD2|TRBJ2-2|few
CSVASERGGFTGELFF
TGCAGCGTTGCATCGGAGCGGGGGGGTTTTACCGGGGAGCTGTTTTTT
>TRBV5-4|TRBD1|TRBJ2-7|.
CASSFTGGGEQYF
TGTGCCAGCAGCTTTACAGGGGGCGGCGAGCAGTACTTC
>TRBV29-1|TRBD2|TRBJ2-3|.
CSVEILAGTSDTQYF
TGCAGCGTTGAAATTTTAGCGGGGACTTCAGATACGCAGTATTTT
>TRBV4-1|TRBD2|TRBJ2-1|.
CASSSLAGGYNEQFF
TGCGCCAGCAGCTCTCTAGCGGGGGGATACAATGAGCAGTTCTTC
>TRBV10-3|.|TRBJ1-1|.
CAISESPSGGNTEAFF
TGTGCCATCAGTGAGAGCCCCTCCGGGGGGAACACTGAAGCTTTCTTT
>TRBV7-9|.|TRBJ1-6|.
CASSSVGDSLLHF
TGTGCCAGCAGTTCCGTAGGGGATTCACTCCTCCACTTT
>TRBV7-9|TRBD1|TRBJ2-2|.
CASSPWDRESGELFF
TGTGCCAGCAGCCCTTGGGACAGAGAAAGCGGGGAGCTGTTTTTT
>TRBV5-8|.|TRBJ2-4|.
CASSPYAGEGNIQYF
TGTGCCAGCAGCCCATACGCAGGGGAAGGCAACATTCAGTACTTC
>TRBV30|TRBD1|TRBJ1-2|.
CAWTGTVYGYTF
TGTGCCTGGACAGGGACAGTCTATGGCTACACCTTC
>TRBV9|.|TRBJ2-2|.
CASSRRNTGELFF
TGTGCCAGCAGCCGGAGGAACACCGGGGAGCTGTTTTTT
>TRBV6-5|TRBD1|TRBJ1-1|few
CASSAGTGGTEAFF
TGTGCCAGCAGCGCCGGGACAGGGGGGACTGAAGCTTTCTTT
>TRBV5-6|.|TRBJ2-2|.
CASSLYGGAAGELFF
TGTGCCAGCAGCTTGTACGGGGGAGCCGCAGGGGAGCTGTTTTTT
>TRBV9|.|TRBJ2-5|once
CASSVGLHKASTSETQYF
TGTGCCAGCAGCGTAGGTCTGCACAAAGCTTCGACTTCCGAGACCCAGTACTTC